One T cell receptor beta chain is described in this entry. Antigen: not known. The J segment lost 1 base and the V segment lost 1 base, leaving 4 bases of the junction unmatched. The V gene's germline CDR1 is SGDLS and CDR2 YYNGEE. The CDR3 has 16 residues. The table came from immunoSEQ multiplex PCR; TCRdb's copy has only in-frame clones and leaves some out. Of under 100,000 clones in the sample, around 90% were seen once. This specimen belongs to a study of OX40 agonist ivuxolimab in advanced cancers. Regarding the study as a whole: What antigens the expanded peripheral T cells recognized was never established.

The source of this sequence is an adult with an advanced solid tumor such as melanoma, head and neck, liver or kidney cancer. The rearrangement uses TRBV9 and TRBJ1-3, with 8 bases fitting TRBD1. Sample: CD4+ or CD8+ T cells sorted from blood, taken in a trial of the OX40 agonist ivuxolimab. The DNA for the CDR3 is TGTGCCAGCAGCGTATCAGGGGGCGAATCTGGAAACACCATATATTTT. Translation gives CASSVSGGESGNTIYF. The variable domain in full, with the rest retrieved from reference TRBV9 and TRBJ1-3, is DSGVTQTPKHLITATGQRVTLRCSPRSGDLSVYWYQQSLDQGLQFLIQYYNGEERAKGNILERFSAQQFPDLHSELNLSSLELGDSALYFCASSVSGGESGNTIYFGEGSWLTVV.